Shown below are 19 T cell receptor beta chains from a single sample sequenced in a study of OX40 agonist ivuxolimab in advanced cancers. Method: immunoSEQ multiplex PCR; TCRdb's copy keeps in-frame clones and lacks some. The table lists about 68,000 clones, about nine tenths of them singletons. Sequenced here: CD4+ or CD8+ T cells sorted from blood, sampled in a trial of the OX40 agonist ivuxolimab. The receptors here all came from an adult with an advanced solid tumor such as melanoma, head and neck, liver or kidney cancer.

This chain links TRBV5-1 with TRBJ2-1; 9 nucleotides match TRBD1. The CDR3 is 15 residues long. Losses at the gene ends were 2 bases for V and 10 bases for J; bases not matched to a gene: 10. The germline V gene encodes CDR1 SGHRS and CDR2 YFSETQ. The CDR3 region is CASSFYGQGPGEQFF. The DNA of the CDR3 is TGCGCCAGCAGCTTTTATGGACAGGGGCCGGGAGAGCAGTTCTTC.

This rearrangement joins TRBV6-5 to TRBJ2-5; no clear D. CDR3 length: 15 residues. Germline CDR1 MNHEY, CDR2 SVGAGI. Trimming pared 5 bases from V and 5 bases from J, leaving 18 bases between. CDR3: CASSTASLRWETQYF. DNA for the CDR3: TGTGCCAGCAGTACCGCAAGCCTAAGGTGGGAGACCCAGTACTTC.

The chain has TRBV7-3 and TRBJ2-1, with TRBD2 matching over 13 bases. The CDR3 is 15 amino acids. Germline V lookup: CDR1 SGHTA, CDR2 FQGTGA. The V and J ends lost 5 bases and 5 bases, in that order; junction bases with no gene match: 3. This CDR3 reads CASSATSGRNNEQFF. The CDR3 DNA reads TGTGCCAGCAGCGCGACTAGCGGGAGGAACAATGAGCAGTTCTTC.

The V and J genes are TRBV29-1 and TRBJ1-2; possible D gene TRBD1, 5 bases. The CDR3 length is 12 residues. Germline CDR1 and CDR2: SQVTM and ANQGSEA. V was shortened by 5 bases and J by 6 bases, with 13 bases between the two germline ends. CDR3 bases: TGCAGCGTTAGGGGTCAGACCGATGGCTACACCTTC. Its protein is CSVRGQTDGYTF.

With respect to this clone: The same CDR3 can be traced to other DNA sequences in this sample. This chain joins TRBV5-1 and TRBJ1-1; 8 bases are a match to TRBD1. The CDR3 contains 15 residues. CDR1 is SGHRS and CDR2 is YFSETQ in the germline V gene. With 0 bases clipped from V and 1 base from J, the junction kept 2 bases outside the gene matches. CDR3 in amino acids: CASSLVGTGNTEAFF. In DNA form, the CDR3 reads TGCGCCAGCAGCTTGGTGGGGACAGGGAACACTGAAGCTTTCTTT.

The rearrangement joins TRBV5-4 to TRBJ2-7, with TRBD2 as a possible D gene (6 bases). This CDR3 spans 16 amino acids. The germline gives CDR1 SGHNT, CDR2 YYREEE (reference sequence). The V and J ends lost 0 bases and 7 bases respectively, with 20 bases between them. The CDR3 is CASSLGGGTKISEQYF. Written as DNA, the CDR3 is TGTGCCAGCAGCTTGGGTGGCGGGACCAAAATAAGTGAGCAGTACTTC.

The rearrangement uses TRBV19 and TRBJ1-2, with D maybe TRBD1 (5 bases). The CDR3 is made up of 14 amino acids. V was cut by 5 bases and J by 3 bases, with 13 bases left in between. Looked up from germline, CDR1 is LNHDA and CDR2 is SQIVND (reference sequence). The CDR3 reads CASSPPGRYYGYTF. CDR3 in DNA: TGTGCCAGTAGTCCCCCGGGACGGTACTATGGCTACACCTTC. Drawing the rest from reference TRBV19 and TRBJ1-2, the complete variable domain is DGGITQSPKYLFRKEGQNVTLSCEQNLNHDAMYWYRQDPGQGLRLIYYSQIVNDFQKGDIAEGYSVSREKKESFPLTVTSAQKNPTAFYLCASSPPGRYYGYTFGSGTRLTVV.

V usage is TRBV11-3 and J usage is TRBJ2-5; D possibly corresponds to TRBD2 (7 bases). The CDR3 totals 13 residues. Germline-derived CDR1 and CDR2 are SGHNT and YENEEA. Trimming took 5 bases from V and 5 from J, leaving 12 bases between them. The CDR3 here is CASSQGGGETQYF. The CDR3 nucleotides are TGTGCCAGCAGCCAGGGCGGGGGCGAGACCCAGTACTTC.

The rearrangement joins TRBV6-1 to TRBJ2-2; D is ambiguous. The CDR3 runs to 13 residues. Germline V lookup: CDR1 MNHNS, CDR2 SASEGT. V was trimmed by 5 bases and J by 2 bases, leaving 6 bases between them. This CDR3 is CASSPRNTGELFF. Written as DNA, the CDR3 is TGTGCCAGCAGTCCAAGAAACACCGGGGAGCTGTTTTTT.

This rearrangement joins TRBV9 to TRBJ1-4; D not resolved. Trimming stripped 4 bases from V and 3 bases from J, with 16 bases between. Germline CDR1 SGDLS, CDR2 YYNGEE. This CDR3 spans 16 amino acids. The CDR3 region has the DNA TGTGCCAGCAGCCCGAGGGAGGGTTGGGCTAATGAAAAACTGTTTTTT. This codes for CASSPREGWANEKLFF.

This clone was picked up one time. The V call is TRBV5-1, the J call TRBJ2-5; 7 bases fit TRBD2. The CDR3 spans 17 residues. Germline lookup yields CDR1 SGHRS and CDR2 YFSETQ. J gave up 2 bases and V 4 bases, and 14 bases lay outside the gene matches. The CDR3 sequence is CASSARDYPILQETQYF. CDR3 DNA: TGCGCCAGCAGCGCCCGGGACTACCCAATCTTACAAGAGACCCAGTACTTC.

This chain uses TRBV5-1 with TRBJ2-3; D not certain. The V gene's germline CDR1 is SGHRS and CDR2 YFSETQ. V lost 0 bases to trimming and J lost 3 bases, with 17 bases between them. The CDR3 has 17 residues. DNA of the CDR3: TGCGCCAGCAGCTTGGGTAGTAGTGATTTGGGGACAGATACGCAGTATTTT. Translating it yields CASSLGSSDLGTDTQYF.

This chain connects TRBV19 to TRBJ1-2; D not certain. The CDR3 covers 12 residues. Germline assignment: CDR1 LNHDA and CDR2 SQIVND (reference sequence). V lost 3 bases to trimming and J lost 5 bases, with 7 bases between them. CDR3 sequence reads: CASSISLYGYTF. CDR3 sequence (DNA): TGTGCCAGTAGTATTAGTCTTTATGGCTACACCTTC.

The chain combines TRBV6-5 with TRBJ1-4; 10 bases align to TRBD1. Germline V CDR1 and CDR2: MNHEY, SVGAGI. CDR3 size: 15 residues. V lost 3 bases to trimming and J lost 8 bases; unmatched junction nucleotides: 6. The CDR3 protein is CASSYLTGGEEKLFF. CDR3 nucleotides: TGTGCCAGCAGTTATTTGACAGGGGGCGAAGAAAAACTGTTTTTT.

The chain employs TRBV30 and TRBJ2-7, with a possible D match to TRBD2 (6 bases). The CDR3 consists of 14 residues. Germline CDR1 and CDR2: GTSNPN and SVGIG (reference sequence). V dropped 3 bases and J dropped 7 bases, with 19 bases sitting between them. The CDR3 nucleotides read TGTGCCTGGAGAGCTGGGGGGACTTCGGGGGAGCAGTACTTC. It codes for CAWRAGGTSGEQYF.

The chain joins TRBV6-1 to TRBJ1-1; TRBD1 is a possible D gene (6 bases). Germline CDR1 reads MNHNS; CDR2 reads SASEGT. The V end lost 3 bases, the J end lost 5 bases, and 10 bases lay between the germline ends. There are 13 residues in the CDR3. The chain's CDR3 is CASSENRVTEAFF. The DNA for the CDR3 is TGTGCCAGCAGTGAGAACAGGGTGACTGAAGCTTTCTTT.

This clone was counted between two and nine times. The V gene is TRBV11-2, the J gene TRBJ1-5; unclear D gene. The CDR3 has 13 residues. The V and J ends lost 2 bases and 6 bases respectively, with 8 bases between them. Germline V lookup: CDR1 SGHAT, CDR2 FQNNGV. The CDR3 region has the DNA TGTGCCAGCAGCTTAATGGGGAGTCAGCCCCAGCATTTT. It codes for CASSLMGSQPQHF.

V gene TRBV6-6 combines with J gene TRBJ2-7, with D perhaps TRBD2 (8 bases). Germline V lookup: CDR1 MNHNY, CDR2 SVGAGI (reference sequence). The CDR3 runs to 16 residues. Trimming removed 5 bases at V and 3 bases at J, with 20 bases between. The CDR3 region is CASSPGGAGVGYEQYF. CDR3 DNA: TGTGCCAGCAGTCCAGGGGGAGCGGGAGTAGGCTACGAGCAGTACTTC.

The count of this clone is one. V usage is TRBV4-3 and J usage is TRBJ2-1, with TRBD2 matching over 13 bases. With V trimmed by 4 bases and J by 1 base, 4 bases remained unmatched. Germline assignment: CDR1 LGHNA and CDR2 YSLEER. There are 17 residues in the CDR3. This chain's CDR3 is CASSPGTSGDSYNEQFF. The CDR3 bases are TGCGCCAGCAGCCCTGGGACTAGCGGGGATTCCTACAATGAGCAGTTCTTC.